These T cell receptor beta chains were read from a single sample in a study of neoadjuvant nivolumab and ipilimumab in lung cancer. Some clones are missing from TCRdb's copy, which holds only in-frame ones; the method was immunoSEQ multiplex PCR. The table has 25,000 to 35,000 clones, 92% seen once. This specimen consisted of peripheral blood, obtained after neoadjuvant nivolumab, alone or with ipilimumab, at or shortly before surgery. The receptors were sampled from an adult with non-small cell lung cancer. Each CDR3 is given with its conserved first and last residue. The order of the fields is V gene, D gene, clone size, J gene, CDR3 protein, CDR3 DNA. The D gene is left open where the match is weak. Expanded clones get a size class; other rows say once, few or many, or leave the size out.

TRBV5-5	-	-	TRBJ2-3	CASSWRATDTQYF	TGTGCCAGCAGCTGGAGGGCCACAGATACGCAGTATTTT
TRBV5-6	-	-	TRBJ1-1	CASSLDVLGAEAFF	TGTGCCAGCAGCTTGGACGTGCTAGGCGCTGAAGCTTTCTTT
TRBV7-9	TRBD1	-	TRBJ1-2	CASSRTGEGDGYTF	TGTGCCAGCAGCCGGACAGGGGAGGGGGATGGCTACACCTTC
TRBV5-1	-	once	TRBJ2-7	CASSFSGPTYEQYF	TGCGCCAGCAGCTTCAGCGGTCCTACCTACGAGCAGTACTTC
TRBV2	-	-	TRBJ2-3	CASRRQMDTQYF	TGTGCCAGCCGCCGGCAAATGGATACGCAGTATTTT
TRBV7-8	TRBD1	-	TRBJ1-2	CASSLQTGVDYGYTF	TGTGCCAGCAGCCTACAGACAGGGGTTGACTATGGCTACACCTTC
TRBV10-2	TRBD2	-	TRBJ2-7	CASRTSGTYEQYF	TGCGCCAGCAGGACTAGCGGGACCTACGAGCAGTACTTC
TRBV28	TRBD1	-	TRBJ2-7	CATTGQGEYEQYF	TGTGCCACTACGGGACAGGGAGAATACGAGCAGTACTTC
TRBV11-2	-	-	TRBJ2-7	CASSWGSGLSYEQYF	TGTGCCAGCAGCTGGGGCTCCGGACTATCCTACGAGCAGTACTTC
TRBV10-2	TRBD2	-	TRBJ2-1	CASSESRSSGNNEQFF	TGCGCCAGCAGTGAGTCCCGGTCTAGCGGAAACAATGAGCAGTTCTTC
TRBV5-1	-	-	TRBJ1-2	CASSLEERGDGYTF	TGCGCCAGCAGCTTGGAAGAGAGGGGGGATGGCTACACCTTC
TRBV5-1	TRBD2	-	TRBJ2-7	CASSLASGRAPGEQYF	TGCGCCAGCAGCTTGGCTAGCGGGAGGGCCCCAGGCGAGCAGTACTTC
TRBV13	-	-	TRBJ2-7	CASSLRGGAVNEQYF	TGTGCCAGCAGCCTTAGGGGTGGGGCCGTCAACGAGCAGTACTTC
TRBV10-3	TRBD2	-	TRBJ2-7	CAISSASGTYEQYF	TGTGCCATCAGTTCCGCTAGCGGCACCTACGAGCAGTACTTC
TRBV7-6	TRBD2	-	TRBJ2-5	CAGGVLPGETQYF	TGTGCCGGGGGGGTGTTGCCGGGAGAGACCCAGTACTTC
TRBV5-4	-	once	TRBJ2-7	CASSFNPIYEQYF	TGTGCCAGCAGCTTTAACCCTATCTACGAGCAGTACTTC
TRBV4-1	-	once	TRBJ2-7	CASSQGRGARDEQYF	TGCGCCAGCAGCCAAGGACGAGGGGCCCGCGACGAGCAGTACTTC
TRBV15	-	-	TRBJ2-5	CATSRDQETQYF	TGTGCCACCAGCAGGGATCAAGAGACCCAGTACTTC
TRBV6-1	TRBD2	-	TRBJ2-2	CATRGAGTNTGELFF	TGTGCCACCCGTGGAGCGGGGACGAACACCGGGGAGCTGTTTTTT
TRBV7-2	-	-	TRBJ1-5	CASSQTGSNQPQHF	TGTGCCAGCAGCCAAACAGGGAGCAATCAGCCCCAGCATTTT
TRBV14	TRBD1	-	TRBJ1-2	CASSPRDRGQTF	TGTGCCAGCAGCCCCCGGGACAGGGGACAGACCTTC
TRBV11-2	-	-	TRBJ2-3	CASSQRRATDTQYF	TGTGCCAGCAGCCAGAGGAGGGCCACAGATACGCAGTATTTT
TRBV6-5	-	-	TRBJ1-4	CASSLHRGINEKLFF	TGTGCCAGCAGTCTACATAGGGGCATCAATGAAAAACTGTTTTTT
TRBV18	TRBD1	-	TRBJ2-7	CASSPPSGQGDEQYF	TGTGCCAGCTCACCACCTTCCGGACAGGGGGACGAGCAGTACTTC
TRBV4-2	-	-	TRBJ1-1	CASSQEGSGNTEAFF	TGTGCCAGCAGCCAAGAGGGTTCGGGGAACACTGAAGCTTTCTTT
TRBV25-1	-	few	TRBJ1-4	CASTTPTDGGVNEKLFF	TGTGCCAGCACCACCCCAACGGACGGTGGGGTAAATGAAAAACTGTTTTTT
TRBV6-1	TRBD1	few	TRBJ2-7	CASSESHRGEQYF	TGTGCCAGCAGTGAATCCCACAGGGGGGAGCAGTACTTC
TRBV7-3	-	-	TRBJ2-3	CASSRQVHTDTQYF	TGTGCCAGCAGCCGACAGGTTCACACAGATACGCAGTATTTT